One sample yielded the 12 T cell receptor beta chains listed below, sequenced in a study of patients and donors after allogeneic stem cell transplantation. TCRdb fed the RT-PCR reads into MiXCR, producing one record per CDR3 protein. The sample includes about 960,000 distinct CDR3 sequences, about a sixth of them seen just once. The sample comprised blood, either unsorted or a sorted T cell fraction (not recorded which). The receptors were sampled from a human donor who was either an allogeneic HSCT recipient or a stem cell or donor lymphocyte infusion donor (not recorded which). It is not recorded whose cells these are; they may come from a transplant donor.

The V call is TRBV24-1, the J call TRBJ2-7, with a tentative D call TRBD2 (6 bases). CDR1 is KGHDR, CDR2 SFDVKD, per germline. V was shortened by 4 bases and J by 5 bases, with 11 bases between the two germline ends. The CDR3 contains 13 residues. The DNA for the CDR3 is TGTGCCACCAGTGAGGCAGGGAGGAACGAGCAGTACTTC. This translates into CATSEAGRNEQYF.

CDR3 protein: CSAGLEWDNAKNIQYF. CDR3 bases: TGCAGTGCCGGACTAGAGTGGGACAACGCCAAAAACATTCAGTACTTC. The rearrangement uses TRBV20-1 and TRBJ2-4, with TRBD2 as a possible D gene (7 bases). Germline CDR1 and CDR2: DFQATT and SNEGSKA (reference sequence). Trimming cost V 6 bases and J 1 base, with 19 bases left between them. The CDR3 totals 16 residues.

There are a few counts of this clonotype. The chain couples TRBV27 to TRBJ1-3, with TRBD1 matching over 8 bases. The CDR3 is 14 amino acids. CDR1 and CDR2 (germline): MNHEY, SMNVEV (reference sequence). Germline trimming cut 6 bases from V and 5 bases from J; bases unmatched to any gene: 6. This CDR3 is CASRVDRERNTIYF. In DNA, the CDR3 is TGTGCCAGCAGGGTGGACAGGGAGAGAAACACCATATATTTT.

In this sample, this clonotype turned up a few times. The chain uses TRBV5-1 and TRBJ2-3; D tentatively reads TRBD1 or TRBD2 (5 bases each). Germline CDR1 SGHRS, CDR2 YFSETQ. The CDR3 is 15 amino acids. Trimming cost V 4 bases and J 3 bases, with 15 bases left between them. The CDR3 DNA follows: TGCGCCAGCAGCGCCGGGACCCGAGGGACAGATACGCAGTATTTT. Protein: CASSAGTRGTDTQYF.

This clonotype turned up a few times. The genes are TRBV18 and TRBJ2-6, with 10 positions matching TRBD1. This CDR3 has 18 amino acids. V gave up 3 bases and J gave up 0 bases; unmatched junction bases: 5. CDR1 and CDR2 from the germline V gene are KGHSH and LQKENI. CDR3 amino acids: CASSPIGTGVSGANVLTF. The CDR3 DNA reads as TGTGCCAGCTCACCCATCGGGACAGGGGTCTCTGGGGCCAACGTCCTGACTTTC.

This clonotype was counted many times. CDR3: CASSAPGQLTEAFF. The CDR3 coding sequence is TGTGCCAGCAGTGCCCCGGGACAACTCACTGAAGCTTTCTTT. The chain employs TRBV2 and TRBJ1-1, with D possibly TRBD1 on 6 matching bases. In germline, CDR1 is SNHLY, CDR2 FYNNEI. V was cut by 4 bases and J by 4 bases, with 13 bases left in between. The CDR3 length is 14 residues.

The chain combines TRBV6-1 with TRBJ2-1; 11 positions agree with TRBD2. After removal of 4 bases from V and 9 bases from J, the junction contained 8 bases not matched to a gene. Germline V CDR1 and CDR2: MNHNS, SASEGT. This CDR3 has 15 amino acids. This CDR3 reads CASSVISGRASEQFF. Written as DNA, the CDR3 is TGTGCCAGCAGTGTTATTAGCGGGAGGGCTAGTGAGCAGTTCTTC.

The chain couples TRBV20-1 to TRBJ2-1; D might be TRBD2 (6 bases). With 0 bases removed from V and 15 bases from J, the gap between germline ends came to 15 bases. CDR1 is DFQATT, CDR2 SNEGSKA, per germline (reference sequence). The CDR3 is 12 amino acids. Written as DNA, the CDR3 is TGCAGTGCTAGAGATCCGATCGGGGGTCCGTTCTTC. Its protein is CSARDPIGGPFF.

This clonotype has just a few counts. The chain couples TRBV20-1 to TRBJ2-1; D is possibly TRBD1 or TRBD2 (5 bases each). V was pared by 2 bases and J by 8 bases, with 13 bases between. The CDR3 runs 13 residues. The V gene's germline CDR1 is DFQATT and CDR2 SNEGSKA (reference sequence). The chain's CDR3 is CSARLPGRYEQFF. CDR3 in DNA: TGCAGTGCTAGACTCCCGGGACGATATGAGCAGTTCTTC.

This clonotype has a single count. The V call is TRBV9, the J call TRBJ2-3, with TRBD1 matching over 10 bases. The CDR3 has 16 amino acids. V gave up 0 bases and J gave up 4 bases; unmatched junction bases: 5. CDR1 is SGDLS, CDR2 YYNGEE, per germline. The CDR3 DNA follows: TGTGCCAGCAGCGTAGAATGGACAGGGGGTCCAGATACGCAGTATTTT. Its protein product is CASSVEWTGGPDTQYF. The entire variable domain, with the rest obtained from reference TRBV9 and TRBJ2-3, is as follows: DSGVTQTPKHLITATGQRVTLRCSPRSGDLSVYWYQQSLDQGLQFLIQYYNGEERAKGNILERFSAQQFPDLHSELNLSSLELGDSALYFCASSVEWTGGPDTQYFGPGTRLTVL.

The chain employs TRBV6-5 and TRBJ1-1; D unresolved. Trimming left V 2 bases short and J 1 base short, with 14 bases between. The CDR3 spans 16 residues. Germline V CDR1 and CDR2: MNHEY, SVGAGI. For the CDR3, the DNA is TGTGCCAGCAGTTACGGGCAGGACGGGTGGAACACTGAAGCTTTCTTT. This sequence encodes CASSYGQDGWNTEAFF.

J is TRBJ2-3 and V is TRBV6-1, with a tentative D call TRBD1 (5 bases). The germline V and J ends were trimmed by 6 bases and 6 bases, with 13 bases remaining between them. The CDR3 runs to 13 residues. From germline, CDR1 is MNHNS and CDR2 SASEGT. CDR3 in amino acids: CASRTSGMDTQYF. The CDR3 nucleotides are TGTGCCAGCAGAACATCAGGGATGGATACGCAGTATTTT.